This T cell receptor (beta chain) emerged from a study of cytomegalovirus exposure and HLA in healthy donors. Trimming shortened V by 2 bases and J by 7 bases, and 11 bases separated the two germline ends. The CDR3 covers 13 residues. CDR1 and CDR2 from the germline V gene are MNHEY and SMNVEV (reference sequence). The repertoire was sequenced with immunoSEQ multiplex PCR; TCRdb's copy has only in-frame clones and lacks some. The sample carries 150,000 to 200,000 clones, around 80% recorded once. J is TRBJ1-2 and V is TRBV27, with D maybe TRBD1 (6 bases). Sample: PBMCs. The sequence was collected from a woman in her thirties in good health and CMV-seropositive. DNA for the CDR3: TGTGCCAGCAGTTTACTCCAGGGGAGTGGCTACACCTTC. Translation gives CASSLLQGSGYTF.